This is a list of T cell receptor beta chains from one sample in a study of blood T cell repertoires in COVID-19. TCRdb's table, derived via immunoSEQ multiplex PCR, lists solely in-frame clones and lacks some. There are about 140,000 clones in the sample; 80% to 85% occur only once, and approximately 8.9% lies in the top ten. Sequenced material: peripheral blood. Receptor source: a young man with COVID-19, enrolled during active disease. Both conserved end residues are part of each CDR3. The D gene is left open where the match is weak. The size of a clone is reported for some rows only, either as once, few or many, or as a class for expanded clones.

cdr3_aa: CASSLATSGTDTQYF; cdr3_nt: TGTGCCAGCAGTTTAGCCACTAGCGGCACAGATACGCAGTATTTT; j_call: TRBJ2-3; clone_size: NA; v_call: TRBV28; d_call: TRBD2
cdr3_aa: CASRGQGRETQYF; cdr3_nt: TGTGCCAGTAGAGGACAGGGACGAGAGACCCAGTACTTC; j_call: TRBJ2-5; clone_size: once; v_call: TRBV19; d_call: TRBD1
cdr3_aa: CASSEVPFYEQYF; cdr3_nt: TGTGCCAGCAGTGAAGTCCCTTTCTACGAGCAGTACTTC; j_call: TRBJ2-7; clone_size: once; v_call: TRBV6-1; d_call: NA
cdr3_aa: CASSLALGTNTGELFF; cdr3_nt: TGTGCCAGCAGCTTAGCGCTGGGGACTAACACCGGGGAGCTGTTTTTT; j_call: TRBJ2-2; clone_size: NA; v_call: TRBV7-9; d_call: NA
cdr3_aa: CSADSLVTEAFF; cdr3_nt: TGCAGCGCCGACTCCCTTGTTACTGAAGCTTTCTTT; j_call: TRBJ1-1; clone_size: NA; v_call: TRBV29-1; d_call: NA
cdr3_aa: CASSEKTEALHF; cdr3_nt: TGTGCCAGCTCCGAGAAGACCGAGGCCCTCCACTTT; j_call: TRBJ1-6; clone_size: NA; v_call: TRBV18; d_call: NA
cdr3_aa: CASRPAGGSTDTQYF; cdr3_nt: TGTGCCAGCAGACCCGCGGGGGGGAGCACAGATACGCAGTATTTT; j_call: TRBJ2-3; clone_size: NA; v_call: TRBV6-5; d_call: TRBD2
cdr3_aa: CASSISDTQYF; cdr3_nt: TGTGCCAGTAGTATAAGCGATACGCAGTATTTT; j_call: TRBJ2-3; clone_size: once; v_call: TRBV19; d_call: NA
cdr3_aa: CASSQLPGQGSYEQYF; cdr3_nt: TGTGCCAGTAGTCAACTCCCGGGACAGGGTTCCTACGAGCAGTACTTC; j_call: TRBJ2-7; clone_size: NA; v_call: TRBV19; d_call: TRBD1
cdr3_aa: CASTRTGGNTGELFF; cdr3_nt: TGCGCCAGCACCAGGACAGGGGGGAACACCGGGGAGCTGTTTTTT; j_call: TRBJ2-2; clone_size: NA; v_call: TRBV5-1; d_call: TRBD1
cdr3_aa: CASSKGSGELFF; cdr3_nt: TGCGCCAGCAGCAAGGGGTCCGGGGAGCTGTTTTTT; j_call: TRBJ2-2; clone_size: few; v_call: TRBV10-2; d_call: NA
cdr3_aa: CASSVSTGESANYGYTF; cdr3_nt: TGTGCCAGCAGCGTTTCGACAGGAGAGAGCGCTAACTATGGCTACACCTTC; j_call: TRBJ1-2; clone_size: NA; v_call: TRBV9; d_call: NA
cdr3_aa: CSASSQHGELFF; cdr3_nt: TGCAGTGCTAGTAGTCAACACGGGGAGCTGTTTTTT; j_call: TRBJ2-2; clone_size: NA; v_call: TRBV20-1; d_call: NA
cdr3_aa: CASRLGEVGSTEAFF; cdr3_nt: TGTGCCAGTAGACTGGGGGAGGTAGGGAGCACTGAAGCTTTCTTT; j_call: TRBJ1-1; clone_size: once; v_call: TRBV19; d_call: NA
cdr3_aa: CATSGQTDVETQYF; cdr3_nt: TGTGCCACCAGTGGCCAGACAGATGTGGAGACCCAGTACTTC; j_call: TRBJ2-5; clone_size: NA; v_call: TRBV24-1; d_call: NA
cdr3_aa: CASSQHASGASTDTQYF; cdr3_nt: TGCGCCAGCAGCCAACACGCTAGCGGGGCTAGCACAGATACGCAGTATTTT; j_call: TRBJ2-3; clone_size: once; v_call: TRBV4-3; d_call: TRBD2
cdr3_aa: CASSTGSYEQYF; cdr3_nt: TGTGCCAGTAGTACGGGCTCCTACGAGCAGTACTTC; j_call: TRBJ2-7; clone_size: once; v_call: TRBV19; d_call: NA
cdr3_aa: CASSLATLANYGYTF; cdr3_nt: TGTGCCAGTAGCCTAGCGACACTCGCTAACTATGGCTACACCTTC; j_call: TRBJ1-2; clone_size: NA; v_call: TRBV19; d_call: NA
cdr3_aa: CASSRGTSGRMEQFF; cdr3_nt: TGTGCCAGCAGCCGGGGGACTAGCGGGAGGATGGAGCAGTTCTTC; j_call: TRBJ2-1; clone_size: NA; v_call: TRBV5-4; d_call: TRBD2
cdr3_aa: CASSLQRSSYNEQFF; cdr3_nt: TGTGCCAGCAGCTTACAGAGGAGCTCCTACAATGAGCAGTTCTTC; j_call: TRBJ2-1; clone_size: few; v_call: TRBV7-2; d_call: NA
cdr3_aa: CASNTGTGRSEQYF; cdr3_nt: TGTGCCAGTAACACCGGGACAGGGAGATCCGAGCAGTACTTC; j_call: TRBJ2-7; clone_size: once; v_call: TRBV19; d_call: TRBD1
cdr3_aa: CASSLAGTKGNTIYF; cdr3_nt: TGTGCCAGCAGCTTGGCCGGAACTAAAGGAAACACCATATATTTT; j_call: TRBJ1-3; clone_size: once; v_call: TRBV5-4; d_call: NA
cdr3_aa: CATSRDPGGNQPQHF; cdr3_nt: TGTGCCACCAGCAGAGACCCAGGTGGCAATCAGCCCCAGCATTTT; j_call: TRBJ1-5; clone_size: NA; v_call: TRBV15; d_call: NA
cdr3_aa: CASSLATGRNSPLHF; cdr3_nt: TGTGCCAGCAGCTTAGCGACAGGTCGTAATTCACCCCTCCACTTT; j_call: TRBJ1-6; clone_size: NA; v_call: TRBV7-2; d_call: NA
cdr3_aa: CASTNSGQGDYTEAFF; cdr3_nt: TGTGCCAGCACTAACTCGGGACAGGGGGATTACACTGAAGCTTTCTTT; j_call: TRBJ1-1; clone_size: NA; v_call: TRBV7-9; d_call: TRBD1
cdr3_aa: CASSWTGENTEAFF; cdr3_nt: TGTGCCAGCAGCTGGACAGGGGAGAACACTGAAGCTTTCTTT; j_call: TRBJ1-1; clone_size: NA; v_call: TRBV28; d_call: TRBD1